The 15 T cell receptor beta chains presented below share a single source sample, sequenced in a study of human T cells and chemical hapten exposure. Time point in this sample: patch test 1, 2 weeks after DPC sensitization. Treatment denoted: therapeutic diphenylcyclopropenone sensitization with weekly scalp DPC. One entry per CDR3 protein, called by TCRdb with MiXCR from the RACE reads. The table records about 100,000 distinct CDR3 sequences, approximately 10% of them present only once. This specimen was whole blood, taken in connection with sensitization to the hapten diphenylcyclopropenone (DPC). The receptors here all came from a man in his forties with alopecia areata. Some clones in this sample may be carry-over from other donors' samples.

V gene TRBV6-5 combines with J gene TRBJ1-2, with 11 bases lining up with TRBD1. There are 16 residues in the CDR3. Germline V CDR1 and CDR2: MNHEY, SVGAGI. V dropped 0 bases and J dropped 8; count of bases not matched to a gene: 8. Written as DNA, the CDR3 is TGTGCCAGCAGTTACTCGGGGACAGGGGGTTTAATCGGCTACACCTTC. It translates to CASSYSGTGGLIGYTF.

This clonotype was seen repeatedly, ten times or more. This chain joins TRBV20-1 and TRBJ2-2; no firm D call. Germline lookup yields CDR1 DFQATT and CDR2 SNEGSKA (reference sequence). Trimming removed 0 bases at V and 5 bases at J, with 13 bases between. This CDR3 region has 15 residues. The CDR3 sequence is CSARESGGATGELFF. The CDR3, as DNA: TGCAGTGCTAGAGAGTCGGGCGGAGCTACCGGGGAGCTGTTTTTT.

This clonotype has ten or more counts. The CDR3 loop reads CASSLKGAGRGTDTQYF. The CDR3 nucleotides read TGTGCCAGCAGCTTAAAAGGGGCAGGTCGGGGAACAGATACGCAGTATTTT. This sequence joins TRBV7-9 and TRBJ2-3; the D gene could be TRBD1 or TRBD2 (5 bases each). This CDR3 region has 17 residues. The V gene's germline CDR1 is SEHNR and CDR2 FQNEAQ (reference sequence). V was pared by 2 bases and J by 3 bases, with 18 bases between.

The rearrangement links TRBV27 to TRBJ2-6; D could derive from TRBD1 or TRBD2 (6 bases each). Germline V gene lookup returns CDR1 MNHEY and CDR2 SMNVEV (reference sequence). Trimming took off 2 bases at V and 4 bases at J, with 27 bases between the two ends. The CDR3 has 21 amino acids. The CDR3 DNA reads TGTGCCAGCAGTTTAAAAGGCGTGGGGGGCAGTGCTTTAATCGGGGCCAACGTCCTGACTTTC. Amino acid sequence: CASSLKGVGGSALIGANVLTF.

The chain uses TRBV28 and TRBJ2-3, with D possibly matching TRBD2 (6 bases). The CDR3 runs 15 residues. V was clipped by 2 bases and J by 4 bases, with 13 bases between them. CDR1 is MDHEN, CDR2 SYDVKM, per germline. The CDR3 DNA reads TGTGCCAGCAGTTTACCCTTGACTAGTTCAGATACGCAGTATTTT. Its protein is CASSLPLTSSDTQYF.

This clonotype turned up a few times. This chain links TRBV29-1 with TRBJ2-3; no clear D gene. CDR1 is SQVTM and CDR2 is ANQGSEA in the germline V gene. V lost 4 bases and J 1 base, leaving 15 bases between the germline ends. This CDR3 has 15 residues. CDR3 in amino acids: CSVVWRRLGTDTQYF. CDR3 sequence (DNA): TGCAGCGTTGTTTGGCGGCGCCTAGGCACAGATACGCAGTATTTT.

This clonotype was detected ten times or more. This rearrangement joins TRBV28 to TRBJ1-1; 7 bases agree with TRBD1. The germline V gene encodes CDR1 MDHEN and CDR2 SYDVKM. The CDR3 has 14 residues. Trimming at V came to 7 bases and at J to 6 bases, leaving 11 bases not matched to a gene. CDR3 bases: TGTGCCAGCAAACCAGGGGGGATAGTATCTGAAGCTTTCTTT. Translation: CASKPGGIVSEAFF.

The table lists this clonotype with a few counts. J is TRBJ1-6 and V is TRBV5-1; TRBD1 agrees at 10 bases. This CDR3 contains 15 residues. CDR1 is SGHRS and CDR2 is YFSETQ in the germline V gene. J lost 7 bases, V lost 2 bases, and 3 bases had no gene match. CDR3 residues: CASSLRDRGNSPLHF. CDR3 DNA: TGCGCCAGCAGCTTACGGGACAGGGGAAATTCACCCCTCCACTTT.

This clonotype was observed many times. V and J are TRBV20-1 and TRBJ2-7; 10 bases map to TRBD2. Germline loops: CDR1 DFQATT, CDR2 SNEGSKA (reference sequence). J was trimmed by 3 bases and V by 6 bases; bases with no gene match: 11. The CDR3 loop spans 15 amino acids. DNA of the CDR3: TGCAGTGCCCAAGACGGACTAGCGGATGACTACGAGCAGTACTTC. This translates into CSAQDGLADDYEQYF.

Many counts were recorded for this clonotype. The rearrangement uses TRBV11-2 and TRBJ2-1, with 7 bases matching TRBD2. The CDR3 length is 15 residues. The ends lost 1 base at V and 0 bases at J; junction bases unmatched: 0. Germline assignment: CDR1 SGHAT and CDR2 FQNNGV. The CDR3 region has the DNA TGTGCCAGCAGCTTAGGCGGGAGCTCCTACAATGAGCAGTTCTTC. It codes for CASSLGGSSYNEQFF.

Only a few counts were recorded for this clonotype. Here the CDR3 reads CASSLGGRRAGREDTQYF. CDR3 DNA sequence: TGTGCCAGCAGCTTAGGAGGGAGGCGAGCGGGAAGGGAGGATACGCAGTATTTT. The rearrangement links TRBV11-2 to TRBJ2-3, with 7 nucleotides matching TRBD2. This CDR3 spans 18 amino acids. The V gene end was trimmed by 1 base and the J gene end by 6 bases; junction bases not matched to a gene: 16. Germline values: CDR1 SGHAT, CDR2 FQNNGV.

The V call is TRBV5-1, the J call TRBJ2-2, with 10 bases that match TRBD2. The V gene's germline CDR1 is SGHRS and CDR2 YFSETQ. The CDR3 runs 14 residues. Losses at the gene ends were 4 bases for V and 4 bases for J; bases not matched to a gene: 1. In DNA, the CDR3 is TGCGCCAGCAGCGCTAGCGGGAGCACCGGGGAGCTGTTTTTT. Translating it yields CASSASGSTGELFF.

In its sample, this clonotype was seen many times. In DNA, the CDR3 is TGCAGTGCTATGTCCGACAGGGAAGGGGGGGCTTTCTTT. Protein: CSAMSDREGGAFF. The gene calls are TRBV20-1 and TRBJ1-1, with 7 nucleotides matching TRBD1. V dropped 4 bases and J dropped 11; count of bases not matched to a gene: 13. Germline loops: CDR1 DFQATT, CDR2 SNEGSKA (reference sequence). The CDR3 spans 13 residues.

The rearrangement joins TRBV4-2 to TRBJ2-7; no definite D call. Germline V CDR1 and CDR2: LGHNA, YNFKEQ. The CDR3 runs 15 residues. V was cut by 0 bases and J by 0 bases, with 9 bases left in between. CDR3 sequence reads: CASSQDLETSYEQYF. As DNA, the CDR3 is TGTGCCAGCAGCCAAGATTTGGAGACCTCCTACGAGCAGTACTTC.

This clonotype was observed a few times. The chain carries TRBV7-2 and TRBJ2-2; 9 nucleotides align to TRBD2. The CDR3 contains 19 residues. The ends lost 5 bases at V and 2 bases at J; junction bases unmatched: 15. Per germline, CDR1 SGHTA and CDR2 FQGNSA. The CDR3 DNA sequence: TGTGCCAGCAGCCAACCCGGAGGACTAGCGAGAAGAAACACCGGGGAGCTGTTTTTT. It is translated as CASSQPGGLARRNTGELFF.